The rows below give T cell receptor beta chains drawn from one sample of a study of cytomegalovirus exposure and HLA in healthy donors. Here immunoSEQ multiplex PCR was the method, and the copy in TCRdb shows in-frame clones only, minus some. The table has around 110,000 clones, 88% seen once. Sequencing was done on a sample of PBMCs. These receptors were taken from a woman between 18 and 29 years old in good health and CMV-seropositive. The CDR3 runs from the conserved cysteine through the conserved F or W. Each record gives: V gene, J gene, CDR3 protein.

TRBV19	TRBJ1-1	CASSIKPTNTEAFF
TRBV27	TRBJ1-1	CASRPGGGLNTEAFF
TRBV2	TRBJ1-3	CASSEGSPNTIYF
TRBV28	TRBJ2-1	CASSFSGGARNEQFF
TRBV25-1	TRBJ2-3	CASSGGQRITDTQYF
TRBV18	TRBJ1-2	CASSPPGTVGYTF
TRBV2	TRBJ2-5	CASSTGTSGGAPYQETQYF
TRBV7-6	TRBJ2-7	CASTELAGGYEQYF
TRBV18	TRBJ2-2	CASSPGLNTGELFF
TRBV6-1	TRBJ1-2	CASSAGFLSGYTF
TRBV6-5	TRBJ2-4	CASSYGPVRAKNIQYF
TRBV29-1	TRBJ2-7	CSVGLVGATYEQYF
TRBV4-3	TRBJ2-3	CASSQDRTLTDTQYF
TRBV7-2	TRBJ1-4	CASSLGGRGLFF
TRBV27	TRBJ2-1	CASSPTADHYNEQFF
TRBV27	TRBJ1-6	CASSPFQGNSPLHF
TRBV4-3	TRBJ2-2	CASSHDRNTGELFF
TRBV28	TRBJ2-3	CASSLIRPTDTQYF
TRBV18	TRBJ2-1	CASSSGREQFF
TRBV15	TRBJ2-2	CATSRGGGQNTGELFF
TRBV18	TRBJ1-3	CASSQRTDRSAGNTIYF
TRBV6-1	TRBJ1-1	CASSEAGQGIGAFF
TRBV7-6	TRBJ2-2	CASSPSTENTGELFF
TRBV28	TRBJ1-5	CASSRGYSNQPQHF